The source of this T cell receptor (beta chain) is a study of CXCR3-negative and CXCR3-positive naive CD8 T cells (dated by TCRdb to the late 2010s). With regard to the full study: In total, about 130 million TRB reads were obtained, or roughly 1.5 +/- 0.3 million reads per library. The diversity and physicochemical repertoire analyses included fewer than twelve donors pooled from two independent experiments. Naive subsets from a handful of donors and memory cells from 3 donors were included in the TRBV-TRBJ cluster analysis.

Sequencing was performed on a NextSeq 550. The Human TCR Profiling Kit (MiLaboratory) was used to make UMI-labeled 5' RACE TRB cDNA libraries. cDNA synthesis used the entire amount of extracted RNA, and PCR amplification then used the entire amount of cDNA produced. Libraries were prepared in parallel with an identical number of PCR cycles. On the study's bioinformatics: With a minimum of two reads required per UMI, MIGEC and MiXCR pulled out about 50,000 +/- 10,000 unique UMI-labeled TRB cDNA molecules from each library. On average, roughly 40,000 +/- 10,000 functional in-frame TRB CDR3 nucleotide clonotypes lacking stop codons were found per library. After downsampling to 5000 UMI-labeled TRB molecules per sample, diversity metrics, including normalized Shannon-Wiener and Chao1, were computed in VDJtools. VDJtools computed clonotype-size-weighted physicochemical properties of the central five CDR3 residues: interaction energy, strength, volume and Kidera factor 4. Each entry corresponds to one CDR3 protein sequence from reads that TCRdb reprocessed, and DNA is not given. The V and J calls and clone size come from TCRdb's table, not from the authors' own analysis. The record for this sample contains 100,000 to 150,000 distinct CDR3 sequences. Together, the top ten hold around 0.27% of the sample.

From the cysteine through the phenylalanine, the CDR3 covers 12 amino acids. No DNA appears here. The germline V gene provides CDR1 SQVTM and CDR2 ANQGSEA. Of note for this clonotype: The antigen it recognizes is unknown.

Overall study outcomes, separate from this receptor: Because surface CD5, which is linked to self-reactivity in mice, was comparable between the naive subsets, TCR interaction strength was also inferred from TRB CDR3 physicochemical properties. Naive CXCR3-negative and CXCR3-positive cells from the same donor showed similar TRBV-TRBJ usage, whereas memory cells showed distinct patterns. Comparably high repertoire diversity was found in both naive subsets, whereas much lower repertoire diversity was found in memory CD8+ T cells. Freshly isolated PBMCs were used for most assays because CXCR3 expression partially decreased after cryopreservation. TRB CDR3s from CXCR3-positive naive cells showed higher hydrophobicity (lower Kidera factor 4), lower energy, and higher strength and volume indices than CXCR3-negative naive cells.

For each CD8+ T cell subset, flow sorting was done in triplicate, and 300,000 to 350,000 cells per subset went directly into RLT lysis buffer. Naive CD8+ T cells were defined stringently as CD45RO-CCR7+CD27+CD95- to exclude memory contaminants. Peripheral blood mononuclear cells were isolated from buffy coats by standard density gradient centrifugation. Naive CXCR3-negative and CXCR3-positive CD8+ T cells were flow-sorted using a FACSAria III. Total RNA was extracted from sorted cells with an RNeasy Mini Kit. The receptor was isolated from a human donor in good health. Some clones in this sample may be carry-over from other donors' samples. Sequencing was done on a sample of naive CXCR3- CD8+ T cells from blood. The cell subset or site label, as the study defines it: CD45RO-CCR7+CD27+CD95- naive CD8+ T cells lacking CXCR3 (TNR3-). The V and J segments used are TRBV29-1 and TRBJ1-2; the TCRdb call, TRBD1, lacks DNA for checking. CDR3 protein: CSVWTLNYGYTF.